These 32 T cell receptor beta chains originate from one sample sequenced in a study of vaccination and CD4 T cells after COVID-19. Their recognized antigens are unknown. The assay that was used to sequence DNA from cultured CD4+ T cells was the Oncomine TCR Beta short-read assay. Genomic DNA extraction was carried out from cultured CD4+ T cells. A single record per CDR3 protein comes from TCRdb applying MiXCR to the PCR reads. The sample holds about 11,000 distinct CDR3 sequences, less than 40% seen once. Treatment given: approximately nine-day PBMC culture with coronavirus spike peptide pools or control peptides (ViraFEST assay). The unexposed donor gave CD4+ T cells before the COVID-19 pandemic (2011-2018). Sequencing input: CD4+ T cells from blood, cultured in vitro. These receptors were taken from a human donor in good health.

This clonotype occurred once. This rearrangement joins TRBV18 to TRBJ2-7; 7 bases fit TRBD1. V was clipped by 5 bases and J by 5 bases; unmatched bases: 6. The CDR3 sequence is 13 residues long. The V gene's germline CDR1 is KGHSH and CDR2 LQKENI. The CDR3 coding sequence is TGTGCCAGCTCATCAGGAGACAGGGACGAGCAGTACTTC. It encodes CASSSGDRDEQYF.

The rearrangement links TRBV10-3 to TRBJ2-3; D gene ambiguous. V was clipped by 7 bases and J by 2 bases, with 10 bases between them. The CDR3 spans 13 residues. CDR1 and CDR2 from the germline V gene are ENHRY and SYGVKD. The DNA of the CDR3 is TGTGCCATCAATAGAGGAAACACAGATACGCAGTATTTT. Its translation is CAINRGNTDTQYF.

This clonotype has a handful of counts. The CDR3 spells CSASVLRSEGTQYF. For the CDR3, the DNA is TGCAGTGCTAGCGTACTTAGAAGTGAAGGGACCCAGTACTTC. The rearrangement joins TRBV20-1 to TRBJ2-5, with D unresolved. The CDR3 has 14 amino acids. V was pared by 3 bases and J by 7 bases, with 18 bases between. Germline CDR1 DFQATT, CDR2 SNEGSKA (reference sequence).

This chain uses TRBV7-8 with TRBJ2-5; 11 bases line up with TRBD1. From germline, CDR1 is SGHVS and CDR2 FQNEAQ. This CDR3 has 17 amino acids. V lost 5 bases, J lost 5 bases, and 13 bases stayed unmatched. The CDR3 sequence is CASSPMLGQGARETQYF. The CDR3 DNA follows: TGTGCCAGCAGCCCGATGCTAGGACAGGGGGCGCGTGAGACCCAGTACTTC.

The CDR3 is CASSSWGQRPGNTIYF. The CDR3 DNA reads as TGTGCCAGCAGTTCTTGGGGCCAGCGTCCTGGAAACACCATATATTTT. The V and J genes are TRBV25-1 and TRBJ1-3, with D perhaps matching TRBD1 (5 bases). Between the trimmed V and J ends, which lost 5 bases and 2 bases, there was a span of 16 bases. The CDR3 is made up of 16 amino acids. The germline V gene encodes CDR1 MGHDK and CDR2 SYGVNS.

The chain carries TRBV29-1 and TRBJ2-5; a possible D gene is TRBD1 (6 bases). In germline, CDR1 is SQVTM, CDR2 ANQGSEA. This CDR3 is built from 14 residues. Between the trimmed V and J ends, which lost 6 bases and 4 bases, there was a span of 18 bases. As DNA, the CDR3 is TGCAGCGTCGATCCCCAGGGGCGGAGAGAGACCCAGTACTTC. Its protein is CSVDPQGRRETQYF.

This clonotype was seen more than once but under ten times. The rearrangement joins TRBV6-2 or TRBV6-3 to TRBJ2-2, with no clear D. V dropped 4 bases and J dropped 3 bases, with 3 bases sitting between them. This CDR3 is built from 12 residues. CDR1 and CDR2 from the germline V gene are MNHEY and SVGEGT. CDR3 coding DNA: TGTGCCAGCAGTTCCGACACCGGGGAGCTGTTTTTT. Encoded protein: CASSSDTGELFF.

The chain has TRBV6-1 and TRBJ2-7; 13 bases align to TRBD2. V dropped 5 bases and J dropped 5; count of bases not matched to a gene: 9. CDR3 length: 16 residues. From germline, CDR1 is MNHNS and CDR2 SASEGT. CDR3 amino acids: CASSTLLGLAGHEQYF. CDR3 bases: TGTGCCAGCAGTACACTCTTGGGACTAGCGGGACACGAGCAGTACTTC.

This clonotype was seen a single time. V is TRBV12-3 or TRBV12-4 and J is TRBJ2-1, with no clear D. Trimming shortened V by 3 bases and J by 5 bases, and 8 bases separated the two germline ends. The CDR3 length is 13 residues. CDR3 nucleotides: TGTGCCAGCAGTTTGAAACAGAACAATGAGCAGTTCTTC. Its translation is CASSLKQNNEQFF.

The DNA of the CDR3 is TGTGCCATCAGTGAGTTATGGGGAGCACAGATTCGGAATACGCAGTATTTT. Residues: CAISELWGAQIRNTQYF. The chain carries TRBV10-3 and TRBJ2-3; D may be TRBD2 (5 bases). Trimming pared 1 base from V and 7 bases from J, leaving 21 bases between. The CDR3 is 17 amino acids. CDR1 and CDR2 from the germline V gene are ENHRY and SYGVKD.

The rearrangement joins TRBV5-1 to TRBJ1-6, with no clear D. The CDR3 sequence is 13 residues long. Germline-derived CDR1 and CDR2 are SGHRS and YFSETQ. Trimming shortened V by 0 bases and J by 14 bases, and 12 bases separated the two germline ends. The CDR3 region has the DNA TGCGCCAGCAGCTTGGAGGGCAGACAAACCCTCCACTTT. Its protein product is CASSLEGRQTLHF.

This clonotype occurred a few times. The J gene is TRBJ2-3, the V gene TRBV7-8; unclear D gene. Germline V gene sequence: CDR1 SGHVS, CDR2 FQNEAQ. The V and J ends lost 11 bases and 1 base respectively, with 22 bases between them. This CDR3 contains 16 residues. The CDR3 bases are TGTGCCGTCTCCCCCTTGTTGAGTGAAGGCACAGATACGCAGTATTTT. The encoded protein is CAVSPLLSEGTDTQYF.

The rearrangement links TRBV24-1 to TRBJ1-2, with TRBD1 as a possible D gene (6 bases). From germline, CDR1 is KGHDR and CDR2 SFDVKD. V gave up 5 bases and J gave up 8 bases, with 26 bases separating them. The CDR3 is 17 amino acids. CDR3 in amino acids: CATSASGAGIGSVGYTF. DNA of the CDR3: TGTGCCACCAGTGCGTCAGGGGCGGGGATTGGGTCAGTAGGCTACACCTTC.

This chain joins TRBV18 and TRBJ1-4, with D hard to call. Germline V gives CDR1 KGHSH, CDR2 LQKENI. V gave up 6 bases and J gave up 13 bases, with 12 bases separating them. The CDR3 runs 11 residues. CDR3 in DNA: TGTGCCAGCTCCTCGGACCGCAGACTGTTTTTT. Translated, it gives CASSSDRRLFF.

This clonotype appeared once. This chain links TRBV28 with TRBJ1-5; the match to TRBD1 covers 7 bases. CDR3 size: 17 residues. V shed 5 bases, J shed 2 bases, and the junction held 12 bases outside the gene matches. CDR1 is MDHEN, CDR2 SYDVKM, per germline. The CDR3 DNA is TGTGCCAGCAGTCCCATTCAGGGGGTCCCAGGCAATCAGCCCCAGCATTTT. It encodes CASSPIQGVPGNQPQHF.

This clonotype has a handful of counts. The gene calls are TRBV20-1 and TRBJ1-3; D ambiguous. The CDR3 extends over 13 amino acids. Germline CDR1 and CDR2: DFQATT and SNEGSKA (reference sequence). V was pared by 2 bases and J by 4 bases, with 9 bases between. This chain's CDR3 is CSARSGRGNTIYF. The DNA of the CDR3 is TGCAGTGCTAGATCGGGGAGGGGAAACACCATATATTTT.

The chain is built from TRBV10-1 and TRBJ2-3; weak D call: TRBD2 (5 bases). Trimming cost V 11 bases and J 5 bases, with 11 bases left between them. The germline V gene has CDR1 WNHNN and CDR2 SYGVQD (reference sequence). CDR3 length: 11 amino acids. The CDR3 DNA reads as TGCGCCCCCAGAGGGTTAGATACGCAGTATTTT. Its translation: CAPRGLDTQYF.

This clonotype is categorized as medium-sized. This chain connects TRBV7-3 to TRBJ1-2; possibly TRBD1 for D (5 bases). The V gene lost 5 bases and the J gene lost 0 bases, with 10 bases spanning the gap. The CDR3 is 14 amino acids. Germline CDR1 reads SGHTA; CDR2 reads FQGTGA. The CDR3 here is CASSPGATNYGYTF. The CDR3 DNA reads TGTGCCAGCAGCCCCGGGGCGACTAACTATGGCTACACCTTC.

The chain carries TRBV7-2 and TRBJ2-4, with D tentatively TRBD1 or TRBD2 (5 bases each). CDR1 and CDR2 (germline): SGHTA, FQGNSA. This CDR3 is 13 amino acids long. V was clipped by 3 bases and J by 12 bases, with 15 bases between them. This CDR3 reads CASSFGTGDSQYF. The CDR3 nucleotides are TGTGCCAGCAGCTTTGGGACCGGCGACTCTCAGTACTTC.

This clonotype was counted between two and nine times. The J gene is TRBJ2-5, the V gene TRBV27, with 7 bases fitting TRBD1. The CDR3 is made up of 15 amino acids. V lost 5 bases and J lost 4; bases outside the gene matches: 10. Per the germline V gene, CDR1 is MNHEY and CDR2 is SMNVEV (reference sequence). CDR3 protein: CASSARTGSPETQYF. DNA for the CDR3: TGTGCCAGCAGTGCCCGGACAGGTTCCCCAGAGACCCAGTACTTC.

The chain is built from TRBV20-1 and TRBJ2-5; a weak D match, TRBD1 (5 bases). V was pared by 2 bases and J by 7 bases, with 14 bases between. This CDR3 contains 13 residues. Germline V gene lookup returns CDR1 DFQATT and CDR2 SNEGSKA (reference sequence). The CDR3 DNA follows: TGCAGTGCTAGACAACAGGAATTTGGGACCCAGTACTTC. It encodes CSARQQEFGTQYF.

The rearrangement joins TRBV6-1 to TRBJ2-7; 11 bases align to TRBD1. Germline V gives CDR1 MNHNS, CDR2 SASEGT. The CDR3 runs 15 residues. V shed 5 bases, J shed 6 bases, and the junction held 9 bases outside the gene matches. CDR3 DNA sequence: TGTGCCAGCAGTCCGTTGGGACAGGGGGGGCTCGAGCAGTACTTC. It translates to CASSPLGQGGLEQYF.

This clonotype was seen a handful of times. The CDR3 DNA reads TGCAGTGCTAGACGGCGGGAGGGTACAGATACGCAGTATTTT. Protein product: CSARRREGTDTQYF. This chain joins TRBV20-1 and TRBJ2-3; 9 positions match TRBD2. V lost 2 bases and J lost 3; bases outside the gene matches: 3. Germline assignment: CDR1 DFQATT and CDR2 SNEGSKA (reference sequence). The CDR3 is made up of 14 amino acids.

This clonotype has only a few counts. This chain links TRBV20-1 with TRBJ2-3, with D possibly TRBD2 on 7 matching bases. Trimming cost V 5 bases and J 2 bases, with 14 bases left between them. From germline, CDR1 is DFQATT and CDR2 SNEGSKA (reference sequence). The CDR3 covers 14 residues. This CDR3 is CSAWGGRNTDTQYF. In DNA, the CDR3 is TGCAGTGCTTGGGGGGGCAGGAACACAGATACGCAGTATTTT.

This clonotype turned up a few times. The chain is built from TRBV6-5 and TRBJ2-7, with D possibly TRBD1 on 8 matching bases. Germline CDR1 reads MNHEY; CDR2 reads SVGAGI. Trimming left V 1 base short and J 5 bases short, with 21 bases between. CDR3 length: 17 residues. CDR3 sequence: CASSYFRGRAGVDEQYF. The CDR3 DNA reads TGTGCCAGCAGTTACTTCAGGGGGCGGGCGGGAGTTGACGAGCAGTACTTC.

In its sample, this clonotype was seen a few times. DNA of the CDR3: TGTGCCAGCAGCTCCAAACCAGGGGGAGACTATGGCTACACCTTC. It specifies CASSSKPGGDYGYTF. The V call is TRBV21-1, the J call TRBJ1-2; TRBD1 is the table's D call and was not checked against the DNA. TRBV21-1 is classified as a pseudogene. The CDR3 contains 15 residues.

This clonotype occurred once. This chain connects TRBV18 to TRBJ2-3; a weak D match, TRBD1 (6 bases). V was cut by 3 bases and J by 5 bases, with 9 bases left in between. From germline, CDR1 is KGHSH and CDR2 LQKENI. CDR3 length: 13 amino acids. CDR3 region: CASSPSDRDTQYF. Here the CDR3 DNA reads TGTGCCAGCTCACCGTCGGACAGAGATACGCAGTATTTT.

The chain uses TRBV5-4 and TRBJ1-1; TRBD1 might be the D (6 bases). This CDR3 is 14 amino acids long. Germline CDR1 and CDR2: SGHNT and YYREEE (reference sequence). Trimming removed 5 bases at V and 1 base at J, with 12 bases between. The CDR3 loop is CASSNTGRNTEAFF. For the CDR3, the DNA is TGTGCCAGCAGTAATACAGGGCGGAACACTGAAGCTTTCTTT.

CDR3 protein: CASSDQSSGRWDEQFF. The CDR3, as DNA: TGTGCCAGCAGTGACCAATCTAGCGGGAGGTGGGATGAGCAGTTCTTC. The chain is built from TRBV6-1 and TRBJ2-1; 11 positions agree with TRBD2. This CDR3 is built from 16 residues. Germline V gene lookup returns CDR1 MNHNS and CDR2 SASEGT. After removal of 3 bases from V and 8 bases from J, the junction contained 9 bases not matched to a gene.

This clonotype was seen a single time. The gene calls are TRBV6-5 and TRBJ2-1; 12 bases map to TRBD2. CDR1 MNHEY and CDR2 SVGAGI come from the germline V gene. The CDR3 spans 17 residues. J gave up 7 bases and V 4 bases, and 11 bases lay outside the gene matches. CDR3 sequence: CASSSRRTSGNRNEQFF. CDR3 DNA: TGTGCCAGCAGTTCGCGACGGACTAGCGGGAACCGGAATGAGCAGTTCTTC.

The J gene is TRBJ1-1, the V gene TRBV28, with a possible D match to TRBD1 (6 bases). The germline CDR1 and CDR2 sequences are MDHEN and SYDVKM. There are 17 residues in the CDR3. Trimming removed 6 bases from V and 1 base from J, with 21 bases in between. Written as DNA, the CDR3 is TGTGCCAGCAGATTCTGGGACATTTTAGACTCGAACACTGAAGCTTTCTTT. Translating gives CASRFWDILDSNTEAFF.

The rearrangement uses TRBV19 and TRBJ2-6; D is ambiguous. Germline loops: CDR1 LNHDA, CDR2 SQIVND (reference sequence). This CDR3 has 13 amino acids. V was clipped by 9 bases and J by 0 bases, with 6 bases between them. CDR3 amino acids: CASQLSGANVLTF. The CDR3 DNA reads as TGTGCCAGCCAGCTCTCTGGGGCCAACGTCCTGACTTTC.